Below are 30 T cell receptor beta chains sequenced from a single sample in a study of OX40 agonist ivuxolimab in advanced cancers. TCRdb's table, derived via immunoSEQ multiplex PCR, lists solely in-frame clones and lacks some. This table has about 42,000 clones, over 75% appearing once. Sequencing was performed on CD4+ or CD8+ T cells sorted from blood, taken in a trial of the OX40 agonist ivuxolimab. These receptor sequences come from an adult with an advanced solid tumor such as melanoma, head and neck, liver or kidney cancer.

CDR3 protein: CASSLSAGAAEETQYF. The CDR3 DNA sequence: TGCGCCAGCAGCTTGTCTGCGGGAGCCGCAGAAGAGACCCAGTACTTC. The V gene is TRBV5-1, the J gene TRBJ2-5; 7 bases map to TRBD2. This CDR3 is 16 amino acids long. CDR1 and CDR2 from the germline V gene are SGHRS and YFSETQ. Trimming took 1 base from V and 3 from J; bases not matched to a gene: 9.

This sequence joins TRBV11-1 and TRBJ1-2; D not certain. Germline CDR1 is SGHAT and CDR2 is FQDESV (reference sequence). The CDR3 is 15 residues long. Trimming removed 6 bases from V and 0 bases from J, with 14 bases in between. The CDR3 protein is CASSRMAGPNYGYTF. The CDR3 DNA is TGTGCCAGCAGTCGGATGGCAGGACCTAACTATGGCTACACCTTC.

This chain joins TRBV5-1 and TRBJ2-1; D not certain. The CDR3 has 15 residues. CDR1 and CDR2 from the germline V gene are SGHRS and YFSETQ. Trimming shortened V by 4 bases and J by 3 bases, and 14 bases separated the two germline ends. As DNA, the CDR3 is TGCGCCAGCAGCGATATGAACACGGGCTACAATGAGCAGTTCTTC. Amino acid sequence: CASSDMNTGYNEQFF.

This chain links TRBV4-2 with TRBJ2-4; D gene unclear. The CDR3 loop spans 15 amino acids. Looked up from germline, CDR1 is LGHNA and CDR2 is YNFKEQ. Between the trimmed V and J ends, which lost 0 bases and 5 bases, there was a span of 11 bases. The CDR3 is CASSQDKGGENIQYF. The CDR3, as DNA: TGTGCCAGCAGCCAAGACAAGGGCGGAGAAAACATTCAGTACTTC.

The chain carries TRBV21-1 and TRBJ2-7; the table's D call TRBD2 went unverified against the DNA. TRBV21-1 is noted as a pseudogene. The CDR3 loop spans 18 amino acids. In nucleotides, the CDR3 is TGTGCCAGCAGCGCAGCCCCCCCGCGGGAGAGGACCTCCTACGAGCAGTACGTC. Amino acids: CASSAAPPRERTSYEQYV.

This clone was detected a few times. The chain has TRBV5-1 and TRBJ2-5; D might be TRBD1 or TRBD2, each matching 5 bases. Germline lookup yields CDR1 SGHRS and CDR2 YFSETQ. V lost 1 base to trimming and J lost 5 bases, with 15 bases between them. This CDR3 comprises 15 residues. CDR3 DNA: TGCGCCAGCAGCTTGATGTTCCCGGGACGGGAGACCCAGTACTTC. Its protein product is CASSLMFPGRETQYF.

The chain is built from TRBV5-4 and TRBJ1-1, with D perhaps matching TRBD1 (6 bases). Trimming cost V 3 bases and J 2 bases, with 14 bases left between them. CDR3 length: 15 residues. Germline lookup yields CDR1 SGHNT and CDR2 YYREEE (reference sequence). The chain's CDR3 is CASSSFRDKNTEAFF. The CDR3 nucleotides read TGTGCCAGCAGCTCTTTCCGGGACAAAAACACTGAAGCTTTCTTT.

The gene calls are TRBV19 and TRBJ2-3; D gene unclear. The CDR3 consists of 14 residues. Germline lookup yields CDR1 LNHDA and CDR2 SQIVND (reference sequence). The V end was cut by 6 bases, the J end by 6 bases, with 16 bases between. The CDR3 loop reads CASRTLRDFDTQYF. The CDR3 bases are TGTGCCAGTAGGACCCTTCGTGACTTTGATACGCAGTATTTT.

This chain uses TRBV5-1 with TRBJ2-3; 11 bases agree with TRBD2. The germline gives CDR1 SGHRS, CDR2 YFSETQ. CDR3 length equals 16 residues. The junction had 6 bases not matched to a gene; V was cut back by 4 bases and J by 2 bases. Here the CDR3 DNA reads TGCGCCAGCAGCATCGGACTAGCGGGTTTCACAGATACGCAGTATTTT. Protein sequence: CASSIGLAGFTDTQYF.

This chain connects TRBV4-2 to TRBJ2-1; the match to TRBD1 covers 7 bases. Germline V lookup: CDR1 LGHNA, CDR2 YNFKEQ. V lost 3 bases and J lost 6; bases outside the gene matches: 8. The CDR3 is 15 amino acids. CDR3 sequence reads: CASSQLDRESNEQFF. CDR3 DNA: TGTGCCAGCAGCCAGTTAGACAGGGAGAGCAATGAGCAGTTCTTC.

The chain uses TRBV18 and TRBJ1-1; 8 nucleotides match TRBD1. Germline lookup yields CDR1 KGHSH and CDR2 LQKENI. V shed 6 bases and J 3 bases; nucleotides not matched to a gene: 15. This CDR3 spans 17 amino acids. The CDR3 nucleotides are TGTGCCAGCTCCCCCGATATGGGACAGGAGTACTACACTGAAGCTTTCTTT. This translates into CASSPDMGQEYYTEAFF.

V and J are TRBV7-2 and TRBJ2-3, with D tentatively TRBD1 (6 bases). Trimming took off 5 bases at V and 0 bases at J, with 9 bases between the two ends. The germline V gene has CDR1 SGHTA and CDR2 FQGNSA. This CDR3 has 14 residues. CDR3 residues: CASSDRRSTDTQYF. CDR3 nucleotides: TGTGCCAGCAGCGACAGGAGAAGCACAGATACGCAGTATTTT.

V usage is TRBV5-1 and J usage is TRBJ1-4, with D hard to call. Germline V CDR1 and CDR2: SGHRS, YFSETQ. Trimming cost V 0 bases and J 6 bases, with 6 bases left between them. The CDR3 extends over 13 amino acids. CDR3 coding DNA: TGCGCCAGCAGCTTGGAACTGGATGAAAAACTGTTTTTT. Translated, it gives CASSLELDEKLFF.

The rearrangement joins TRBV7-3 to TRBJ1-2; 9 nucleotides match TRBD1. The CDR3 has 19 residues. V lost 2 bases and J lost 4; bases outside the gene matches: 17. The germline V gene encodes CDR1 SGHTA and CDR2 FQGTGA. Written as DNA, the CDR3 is TGTGCCAGCAGCTTATTTGGTCCGACCAAACAGGGGGCGAGCTATGGCTACACCTTC. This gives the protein CASSLFGPTKQGASYGYTF.

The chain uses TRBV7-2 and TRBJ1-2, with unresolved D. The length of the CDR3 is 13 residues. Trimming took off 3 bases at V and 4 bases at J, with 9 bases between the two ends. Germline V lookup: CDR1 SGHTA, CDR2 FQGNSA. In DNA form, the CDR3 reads TGTGCCAGCAGCTTTGGCACTTCCTATGGCTACACCTTC. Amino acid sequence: CASSFGTSYGYTF.

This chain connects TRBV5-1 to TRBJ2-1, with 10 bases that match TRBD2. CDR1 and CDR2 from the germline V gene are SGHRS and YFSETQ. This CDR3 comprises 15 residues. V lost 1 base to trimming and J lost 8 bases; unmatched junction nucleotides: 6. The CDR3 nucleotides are TGCGCCAGCAGCTTGTTACTAGCGGGATCGGATGAGCAGTTCTTC. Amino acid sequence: CASSLLLAGSDEQFF.

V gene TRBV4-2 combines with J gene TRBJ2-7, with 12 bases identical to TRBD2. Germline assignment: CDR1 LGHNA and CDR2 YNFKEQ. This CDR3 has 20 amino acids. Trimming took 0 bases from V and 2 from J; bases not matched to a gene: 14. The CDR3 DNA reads TGTGCCAGCAGCCAAGAGGGCCCCCTAGCGGGAGGGCCCTCTACCTACGAGCAGTACTTC. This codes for CASSQEGPLAGGPSTYEQYF.

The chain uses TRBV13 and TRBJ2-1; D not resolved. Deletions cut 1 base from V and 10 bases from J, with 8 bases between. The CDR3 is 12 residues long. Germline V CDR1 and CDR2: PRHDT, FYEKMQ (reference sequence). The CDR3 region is CASSLALREQFF. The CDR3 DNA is TGTGCCAGCAGCTTAGCGCTTCGGGAGCAGTTCTTC. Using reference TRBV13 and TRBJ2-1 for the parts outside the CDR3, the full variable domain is AAGVIQSPRHLIKEKRETATLKCYPIPRHDTVYWYQQGPGQDPQFLISFYEKMQSDKGSIPDRFSAQQFSDYHSELNMSSLELGDSALYFCASSLALREQFFGPGTRLTVL.

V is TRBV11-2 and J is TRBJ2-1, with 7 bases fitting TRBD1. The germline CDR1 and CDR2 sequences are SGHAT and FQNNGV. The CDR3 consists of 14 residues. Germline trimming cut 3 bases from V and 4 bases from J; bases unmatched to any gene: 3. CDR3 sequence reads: CASSLATGYNEQFF. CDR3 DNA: TGTGCCAGCAGCTTGGCGACAGGGTACAATGAGCAGTTCTTC.

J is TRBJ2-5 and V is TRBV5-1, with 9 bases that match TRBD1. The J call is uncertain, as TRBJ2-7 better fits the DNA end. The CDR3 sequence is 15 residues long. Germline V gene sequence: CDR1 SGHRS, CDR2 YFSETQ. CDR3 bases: TGCGCCAGCAGCGTGGGACAGGGCAAAGTTTACGAGCAGTACTTC. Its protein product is CASSVGQGKVYEQYF.

The CDR3 bases are TGTGCCATCAGAGAGACAGTTAGCGACAATGAGCAGTTCTTC. Its protein is CAIRETVSDNEQFF. The chain carries TRBV10-3 and TRBJ2-1; TRBD1 or TRBD2 may be the D gene (5 bases each). In germline, CDR1 is ENHRY, CDR2 SYGVKD. Trimming took off 6 bases at V and 5 bases at J, with 14 bases between the two ends. The CDR3 runs to 14 residues.

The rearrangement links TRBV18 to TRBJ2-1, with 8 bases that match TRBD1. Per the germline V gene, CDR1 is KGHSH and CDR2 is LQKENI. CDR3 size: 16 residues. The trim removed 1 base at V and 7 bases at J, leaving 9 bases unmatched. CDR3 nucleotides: TGTGCCAGCTCACCACTCGGCAGGGGGCAAGGGAATGAGCAGTTCTTC. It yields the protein CASSPLGRGQGNEQFF.

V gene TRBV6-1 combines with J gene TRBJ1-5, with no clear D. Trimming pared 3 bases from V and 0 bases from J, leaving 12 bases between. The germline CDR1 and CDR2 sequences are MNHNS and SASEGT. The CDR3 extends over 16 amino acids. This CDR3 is CASSDQPRDSNQPQHF. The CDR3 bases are TGTGCCAGCAGTGACCAACCCAGAGATAGCAATCAGCCCCAGCATTTT.

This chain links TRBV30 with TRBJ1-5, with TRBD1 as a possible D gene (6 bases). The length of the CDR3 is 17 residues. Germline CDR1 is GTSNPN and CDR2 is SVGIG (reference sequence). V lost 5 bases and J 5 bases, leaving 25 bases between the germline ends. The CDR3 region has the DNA TGTGCCTGGGCCAGGTCCGAAGGGGGATACTTATATCAGCCCCAGCATTTT. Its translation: CAWARSEGGYLYQPQHF.

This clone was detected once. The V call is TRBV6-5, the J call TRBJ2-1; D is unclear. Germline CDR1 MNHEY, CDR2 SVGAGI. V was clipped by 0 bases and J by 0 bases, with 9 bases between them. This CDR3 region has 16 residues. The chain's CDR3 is CASSYSLGRSYNEQFF. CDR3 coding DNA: TGTGCCAGCAGTTACTCGCTAGGTCGCTCCTACAATGAGCAGTTCTTC.

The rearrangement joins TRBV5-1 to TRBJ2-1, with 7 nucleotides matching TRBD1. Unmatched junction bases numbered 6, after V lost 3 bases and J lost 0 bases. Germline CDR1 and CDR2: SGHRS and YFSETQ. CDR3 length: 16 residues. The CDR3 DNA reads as TGCGCCAGCAGCTCATTACAGGGGACCTCCTACAATGAGCAGTTCTTC. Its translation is CASSSLQGTSYNEQFF.

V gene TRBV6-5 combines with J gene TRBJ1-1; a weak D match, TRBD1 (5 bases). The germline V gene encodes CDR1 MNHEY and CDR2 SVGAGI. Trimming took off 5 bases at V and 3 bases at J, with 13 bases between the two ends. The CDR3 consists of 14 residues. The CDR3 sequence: CASSPPLGDTEAFF. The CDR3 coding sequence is TGTGCCAGCAGTCCGCCGCTGGGGGACACTGAAGCTTTCTTT.

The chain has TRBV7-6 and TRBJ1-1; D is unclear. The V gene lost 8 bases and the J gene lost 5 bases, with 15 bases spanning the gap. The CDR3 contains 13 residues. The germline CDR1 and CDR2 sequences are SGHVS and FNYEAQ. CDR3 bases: TGTGCCAGCCGGCTCACGACCAGTACTGAAGCTTTCTTT. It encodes CASRLTTSTEAFF.

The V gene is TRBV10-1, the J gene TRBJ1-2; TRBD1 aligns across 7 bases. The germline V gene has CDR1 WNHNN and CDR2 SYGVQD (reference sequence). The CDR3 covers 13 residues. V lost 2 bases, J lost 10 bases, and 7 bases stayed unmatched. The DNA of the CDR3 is TGCGCCAGCAGTGAGGACGGGACAGCTCCCTACACCTTC. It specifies CASSEDGTAPYTF.

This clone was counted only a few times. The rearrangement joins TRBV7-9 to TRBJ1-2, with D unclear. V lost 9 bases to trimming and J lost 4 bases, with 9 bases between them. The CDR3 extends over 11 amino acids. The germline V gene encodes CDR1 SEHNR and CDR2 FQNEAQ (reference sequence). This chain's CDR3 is CASESGYGYTF. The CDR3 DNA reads TGTGCCAGTGAAAGCGGCTATGGCTACACCTTC. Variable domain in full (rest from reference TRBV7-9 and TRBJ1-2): DTGVSQNPRHKITKRGQNVTFRCDPISEHNRLYWYRQTLGQGPEFLTYFQNEAQLEKSRLLSDRFSAERPKGSFSTLEIQRTEQGDSAMYLCASESGYGYTFGSGTRLTVV.